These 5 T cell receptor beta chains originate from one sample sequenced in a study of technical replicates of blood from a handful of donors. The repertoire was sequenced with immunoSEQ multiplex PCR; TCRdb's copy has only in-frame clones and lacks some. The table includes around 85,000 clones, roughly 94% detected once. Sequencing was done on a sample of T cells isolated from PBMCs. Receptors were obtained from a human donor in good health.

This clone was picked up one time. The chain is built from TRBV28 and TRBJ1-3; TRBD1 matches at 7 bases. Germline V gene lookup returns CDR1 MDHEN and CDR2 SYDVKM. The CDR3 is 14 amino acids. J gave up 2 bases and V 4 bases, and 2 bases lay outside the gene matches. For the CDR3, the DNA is TGTGCCAGCAGTTATGACAGGGCTGGAAACACCATATATTTT. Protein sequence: CASSYDRAGNTIYF.

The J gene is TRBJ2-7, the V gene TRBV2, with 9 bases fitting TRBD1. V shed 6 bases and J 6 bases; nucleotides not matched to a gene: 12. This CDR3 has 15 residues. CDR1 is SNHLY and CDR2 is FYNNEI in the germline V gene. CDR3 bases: TGTGCCAGCAGGGGGAAATGGACAGGGGAAAGCGAGCAGTACTTC. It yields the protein CASRGKWTGESEQYF.

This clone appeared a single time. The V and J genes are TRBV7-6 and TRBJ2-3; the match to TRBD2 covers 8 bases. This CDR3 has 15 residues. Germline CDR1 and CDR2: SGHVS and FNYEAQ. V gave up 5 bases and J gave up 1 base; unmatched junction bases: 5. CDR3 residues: CASSPGGGGTDTQYF. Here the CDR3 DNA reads TGTGCCAGCAGCCCCGGGGGGGGCGGCACAGATACGCAGTATTTT.

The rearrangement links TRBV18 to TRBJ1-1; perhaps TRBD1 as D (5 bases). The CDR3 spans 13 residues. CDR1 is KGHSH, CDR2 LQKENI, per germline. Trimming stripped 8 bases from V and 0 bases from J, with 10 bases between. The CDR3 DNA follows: TGTGCCAGCGCGGACATTATGAACACTGAAGCTTTCTTT. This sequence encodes CASADIMNTEAFF. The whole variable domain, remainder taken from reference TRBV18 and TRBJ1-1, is NAGVMQNPRHLVRRRGQEARLRCSPMKGHSHVYWYRQLPEEGLKFMVYLQKENIIDESGMPKERFSAEFPKEGPSILRIQQVVRGDSAAYFCASADIMNTEAFFGQGTRLTVV.

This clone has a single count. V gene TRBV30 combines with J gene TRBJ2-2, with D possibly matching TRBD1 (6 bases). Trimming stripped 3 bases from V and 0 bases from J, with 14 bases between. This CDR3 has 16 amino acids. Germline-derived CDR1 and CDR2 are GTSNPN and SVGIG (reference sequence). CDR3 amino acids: CAWRGVGTPNTGELFF. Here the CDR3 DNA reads TGTGCCTGGAGGGGGGTTGGGACACCGAACACCGGGGAGCTGTTTTTT.